This TCR beta chain comes out of a study of blood T cell repertoires in COVID-19. The CDR3 contains 13 residues. CDR1 is MNHEY and CDR2 is SVGAGI in the germline V gene. V lost 5 bases to trimming and J lost 5 bases, with 12 bases between them. In the study's own analysis: Amplification from reference gene primers served as the basis for estimated nucleated cell counts. Data came from immunoSEQ multiplex PCR; TCRdb stores just in-frame clones and leaves some out. D and trimming were read from the DNA, whereas the V and J calls and clone size are those reported in that table. Seen here are 250,000 to 350,000 clones, 87% observed once, and the top ten hold roughly 2.3%.

The receptor was derived from a young man with active or convalescent COVID-19. The V gene is TRBV6-5, the J gene TRBJ2-5; a weak D match, TRBD1 (6 bases). The specimen sequenced was peripheral blood. The CDR3 reads CASSPGDGETQYF. The CDR3 DNA sequence: TGTGCCAGCAGTCCAGGGGACGGGGAGACCCAGTACTTC.